The 2 T cell receptor beta chains below were found in one sample sequenced in a study of beta chain features in type 1 diabetes. Expressed TCRB transcripts were sequenced because the isolated RNA had all been reverse transcribed beforehand. TCRdb's table, derived via immunoSEQ multiplex PCR, lists solely in-frame clones and lacks some. In the table there are approximately 730,000 clones, about an eighth of which are singletons. Findings and limits, study-wide: Significant though moderate, a shortening of TCRB CDR3s appeared in all four CD4+ subsets of Type 1 diabetes patients.

For these TCRs, the target antigens are not known. The sample consisted of naive CD4+ T cells from blood. Receptors originate from a man aged 18 to 29 with type 1 diabetes.

J is TRBJ1-2 and V is TRBV11-3, with a weak D call TRBD1 (5 bases). The CDR3 is 13 amino acids. Germline V gene data show CDR1 as SGHNT and CDR2 as YENEEA. With 5 bases removed from V and 3 bases from J, the gap between germline ends came to 10 bases. The CDR3 loop reads CASSLREDYGYTF. The CDR3 nucleotides are TGTGCCAGCAGCCTCAGGGAGGACTATGGCTACACCTTC.

This clone has only a few counts. The chain employs TRBV13 and TRBJ1-2; D not certain. This CDR3 comprises 14 residues. V was pared by 3 bases and J by 7 bases, with 15 bases between. Germline CDR1 is PRHDT and CDR2 is FYEKMQ (reference sequence). The CDR3 is CASSFSGLLGGYTF. In nucleotides, the CDR3 is TGTGCCAGCAGCTTTTCTGGGTTACTCGGTGGCTACACCTTC.